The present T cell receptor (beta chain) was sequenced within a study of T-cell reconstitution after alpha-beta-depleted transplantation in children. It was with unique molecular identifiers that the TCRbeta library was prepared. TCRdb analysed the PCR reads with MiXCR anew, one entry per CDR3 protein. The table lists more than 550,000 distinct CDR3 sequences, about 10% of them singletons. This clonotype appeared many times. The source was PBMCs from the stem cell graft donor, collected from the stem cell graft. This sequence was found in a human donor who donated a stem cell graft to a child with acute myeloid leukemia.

The CDR3 bases are TGTGCCAGCAGCTTAGGGACTAGCTTATGGGGTGAGCAGTTCTTC. Translating gives CASSLGTSLWGEQFF. The rearrangement links TRBV7-2 to TRBJ2-1, with 8 bases fitting TRBD2. In germline, CDR1 is SGHTA, CDR2 FQGNSA. CDR3 length equals 15 residues. The V gene end was trimmed by 1 base and the J gene end by 9 bases; junction bases not matched to a gene: 8.